The 23 T cell receptor beta chains presented below share a single source sample, sequenced in a study of lymphopenia after photon versus proton radiotherapy. Generated by immunoSEQ multiplex PCR, the TCRdb table keeps only in-frame clones and is missing some. The sample lists 70,000 or so clones; just under 95% were seen once. The sample was peripheral blood, taken from a patient treated with photon-based radiotherapy. The receptors here all came from a middle-aged woman with cholangiocarcinoma.

The chain combines TRBV5-4 with TRBJ2-3; tentatively, D is TRBD2 (6 bases). The germline gives CDR1 SGHNT, CDR2 YYREEE (reference sequence). The V end lost 4 bases, the J end lost 2 bases, and 17 bases lay between the germline ends. The CDR3 sequence is 16 residues long. As DNA, the CDR3 is TGTGCCAGCAGCCGCCCGGGACTCCACCTCACAGATACGCAGTATTTT. Translating gives CASSRPGLHLTDTQYF.

The chain recombines TRBV18 with TRBJ1-1; TRBD1 aligns across 9 bases. Trimming took 1 base from V and 4 from J; bases not matched to a gene: 10. Per the germline V gene, CDR1 is KGHSH and CDR2 is LQKENI. The CDR3 has 17 amino acids. In DNA form, the CDR3 reads TGTGCCAGCTCACCACTCTTAGCTGGGACAGGGTTCACTGAAGCTTTCTTT. Its translation: CASSPLLAGTGFTEAFF.

The CDR3, as DNA: TGTGCCAGCAGAGGACTAGCGGGAGTCCATGAGCAGTTCTTC. It specifies CASRGLAGVHEQFF. The chain links TRBV5-6 to TRBJ2-1, with 13 bases lining up with TRBD2. The CDR3 has 14 residues. The trim removed 5 bases at V and 8 bases at J, leaving 4 bases unmatched. Germline V gene lookup returns CDR1 SGHDT and CDR2 YYEEEE. Full variable domain (rest looked up from reference TRBV5-6 and TRBJ2-1): DAGVTQSPTHLIKTRGQQVTLRCSPKSGHDTVSWYQQALGQGPQFIFQYYEEEERQRGNFPDRFSGHQFPNYSSELNVNALLLGDSALYLCASRGLAGVHEQFFGPGTRLTVL.

This chain links TRBV15 with TRBJ1-1, with D possibly TRBD1 on 6 matching bases. In germline, CDR1 is LNHNV, CDR2 YYDKDF (reference sequence). The CDR3 loop spans 15 amino acids. Trimming stripped 0 bases from V and 5 bases from J, with 13 bases between. The CDR3 DNA sequence: TGTGCCACCAGCAGAGAACGCAGGGGCACGACTGAAGCTTTCTTT. This sequence encodes CATSRERRGTTEAFF.

The chain uses TRBV7-9 and TRBJ1-1; D is uncertain. CDR1 SEHNR and CDR2 FQNEAQ come from the germline V gene (reference sequence). The CDR3 covers 10 residues. The germline V and J ends were trimmed by 3 bases and 10 bases, with 6 bases remaining between them. CDR3 protein: CASSFRPAFF. The DNA for the CDR3 is TGTGCCAGCAGCTTCCGGCCAGCTTTCTTT.

The V call is TRBV14, the J call TRBJ2-7; D call uncertain. CDR3 length: 16 residues. Per the germline V gene, CDR1 is SGHDN and CDR2 is FVKESK. Deletions cut 6 bases from V and 0 bases from J, with 18 bases between. The CDR3, as DNA: TGTGCCAGCAGACTATCAGGAGCATCCAGCTCCTACGAGCAGTACTTC. Translation: CASRLSGASSSYEQYF.

V is TRBV7-9 and J is TRBJ1-4; D uncertain. CDR3 length: 15 amino acids. V was cut by 5 bases and J by 0 bases, with 10 bases left in between. Germline lookup yields CDR1 SEHNR and CDR2 FQNEAQ (reference sequence). CDR3 region: CASSGYGATNEKLFF. As DNA, the CDR3 is TGTGCCAGCAGCGGCTACGGGGCAACTAATGAAAAACTGTTTTTT.

J is TRBJ2-2 and V is TRBV29-1, with TRBD2 matching over 9 bases. CDR1 SQVTM and CDR2 ANQGSEA come from the germline V gene. The CDR3 contains 14 residues. Unmatched junction bases numbered 7, after V lost 7 bases and J lost 4 bases. The CDR3 DNA reads as TGCAGCGCTAGCGGGACTGTCGTCACCGGGGAGCTGTTTTTT. Protein sequence: CSASGTVVTGELFF.

This clone has more than one count but fewer than ten. J is TRBJ2-5 and V is TRBV30; 9 nucleotides match TRBD2. Trimming took 0 bases from V and 4 from J; bases not matched to a gene: 6. This CDR3 has 15 amino acids. Germline V gene lookup returns CDR1 GTSNPN and CDR2 SVGIG (reference sequence). The CDR3 is CAWSVRGTSSETQYF. CDR3 coding DNA: TGTGCCTGGAGTGTACGGGGGACTAGCTCAGAGACCCAGTACTTC.

This CDR3 reads CASSLAAGGSTEAFF. For the CDR3, the DNA is TGTGCCAGCAGCTTAGCCGCAGGGGGATCCACTGAAGCTTTCTTT. The chain uses TRBV7-9 and TRBJ1-1, with TRBD1 matching over 7 bases. The CDR3 loop spans 15 amino acids. Losses at the gene ends were 0 bases for V and 4 bases for J; bases not matched to a gene: 5. The germline gives CDR1 SEHNR, CDR2 FQNEAQ (reference sequence).

The chain combines TRBV11-2 with TRBJ1-1; weak D call: TRBD1 (6 bases). Germline V gene data show CDR1 as SGHAT and CDR2 as FQNNGV. V was cut by 1 base and J by 8 bases, with 29 bases left in between. CDR3 length equals 19 residues. CDR3 sequence (DNA): TGTGCCAGCAGCTTAGTGGCCGTGGGGGGAACAGGGATTTTCGTCGAAGCTTTCTTT. Its translation is CASSLVAVGGTGIFVEAFF.

The rearrangement uses TRBV25-1 and TRBJ1-1; D gene uncertain. CDR3 length: 13 amino acids. Germline V gene sequence: CDR1 MGHDK, CDR2 SYGVNS. Trimming cost V 6 bases and J 4 bases, with 12 bases left between them. CDR3 sequence (DNA): TGTGCCAGCAGCGACTGGGGAGTCACTGAAGCTTTCTTT. Protein sequence: CASSDWGVTEAFF. Filled out from reference TRBV25-1 and TRBJ1-1, the complete variable domain reads EADIYQTPRYLVIGTGKKITLECSQTMGHDKMYWYQQDPGMELHLIHYSYGVNSTEKGDLSSESTVSRIRTEHFPLTLESARPSHTSQYLCASSDWGVTEAFFGQGTRLTVV.

This chain uses TRBV28 with TRBJ2-5; D is ambiguous. The CDR3 contains 14 residues. The germline CDR1 and CDR2 sequences are MDHEN and SYDVKM. V was clipped by 4 bases and J by 3 bases, with 12 bases between them. The CDR3 loop is CASSWAGPKETQYF. The CDR3 coding sequence is TGTGCCAGCAGTTGGGCAGGCCCTAAAGAGACCCAGTACTTC.

The V call is TRBV27, the J call TRBJ2-1; no clear D. This CDR3 is 14 amino acids long. Germline V gene lookup returns CDR1 MNHEY and CDR2 SMNVEV (reference sequence). The germline V and J ends were trimmed by 1 base and 2 bases, with 6 bases remaining between them. The CDR3 bases are TGTGCCAGCAGTTTATTAAGGGCCTACAATGAGCAGTTCTTC. Its protein product is CASSLLRAYNEQFF.

The rearrangement joins TRBV2 to TRBJ1-2; D gene unclear. Germline CDR1 SNHLY, CDR2 FYNNEI. The V end was cut by 5 bases, the J end by 2 bases, with 15 bases between. The CDR3 extends over 15 amino acids. The CDR3 nucleotides read TGTGCCAGCAGTCAAGACGGACTATTAAACTATGGCTACACCTTC. Residues: CASSQDGLLNYGYTF. Full variable domain (missing parts from reference TRBV2 and TRBJ1-2): EPEVTQTPSHQVTQMGQEVILRCVPISNHLYFYWYRQILGQKVEFLVSFYNNEISEKSEIFDDQFSVERPDGSNFTLKIRSTKLEDSAMYFCASSQDGLLNYGYTFGSGTRLTVV.

The chain has TRBV5-1 and TRBJ2-3, with TRBD2 matching 12 bases. V shed 0 bases, J shed 4 bases, and the junction held 6 bases outside the gene matches. CDR1 is SGHRS and CDR2 is YFSETQ in the germline V gene. This CDR3 spans 17 amino acids. The CDR3 region is CASSLVPLAGGADTQYF. The CDR3 bases are TGCGCCAGCAGCTTGGTCCCACTAGCGGGAGGTGCAGATACGCAGTATTTT.

This sequence joins TRBV6-5 and TRBJ1-1; D remains unclear. Trimming pared 6 bases from V and 0 bases from J, leaving 14 bases between. The CDR3 length is 15 residues. Germline V gene sequence: CDR1 MNHEY, CDR2 SVGAGI. CDR3 in DNA: TGTGCCAGCAGGAGAGACGTCGCCATGAACACTGAAGCTTTCTTT. Protein product: CASRRDVAMNTEAFF.

Here the CDR3 DNA reads TGTGCCAGTAACCTCCTGGGACGAGACTATGGCTACACCTTC. It yields the protein CASNLLGRDYGYTF. The chain carries TRBV19 and TRBJ1-2, with D possibly TRBD1 on 5 matching bases. Looked up from germline, CDR1 is LNHDA and CDR2 is SQIVND (reference sequence). V shed 7 bases and J shed 3 bases, with 15 bases lying between them. This CDR3 is built from 14 residues.

This CDR3 is CATSSLGLAGEGETQYF. As DNA, the CDR3 is TGTGCCACCAGCAGCCTCGGACTAGCGGGGGAGGGAGAGACCCAGTACTTC. This chain links TRBV15 with TRBJ2-5; TRBD2 aligns across 13 bases. The CDR3 runs to 17 residues. V was pared by 3 bases and J by 4 bases, with 8 bases of the junction left unmatched. Per germline, CDR1 LNHNV and CDR2 YYDKDF (reference sequence).

The rearrangement joins TRBV18 to TRBJ2-5, with 7 bases matching TRBD2. CDR1 and CDR2 (germline): KGHSH, LQKENI. V shed 1 base, J shed 1 base, and the junction held 3 bases outside the gene matches. The CDR3 sequence is 15 residues long. The CDR3 sequence is CASSPLGGGQETQYF. Here the CDR3 DNA reads TGTGCCAGCTCACCACTCGGCGGGGGCCAAGAGACCCAGTACTTC.

The chain links TRBV25-1 to TRBJ2-1; 7 positions match TRBD2. CDR1 and CDR2 from the germline V gene are MGHDK and SYGVNS. The CDR3 consists of 15 residues. V lost 0 bases and J lost 8; bases outside the gene matches: 7. The CDR3 loop is CASSEYAGRGDEQFF. CDR3 DNA: TGTGCCAGCAGTGAATATGCAGGGAGGGGAGATGAGCAGTTCTTC. The whole variable domain, remainder taken from reference TRBV25-1 and TRBJ2-1, is EADIYQTPRYLVIGTGKKITLECSQTMGHDKMYWYQQDPGMELHLIHYSYGVNSTEKGDLSSESTVSRIRTEHFPLTLESARPSHTSQYLCASSEYAGRGDEQFFGPGTRLTVL.

This chain links TRBV7-6 with TRBJ1-3; maybe TRBD1 (6 bases). This CDR3 is 19 amino acids long. Between the trimmed V and J ends, which lost 4 bases and 0 bases, there was a span of 22 bases. Per the germline V gene, CDR1 is SGHVS and CDR2 is FNYEAQ. DNA for the CDR3: TGTGCCAGCAGCTCTTCAACTAACAACAGGGACCTCTCTGGAAACACCATATATTTT. This encodes CASSSSTNNRDLSGNTIYF.

V gene TRBV12-5 combines with J gene TRBJ1-1; D may be TRBD1 (5 bases). The CDR3 has 15 residues. V was trimmed by 1 base and J by 1 base, leaving 10 bases between them. CDR1 is LGHNT, CDR2 FRNRAP, per germline. Here the CDR3 DNA reads TGTGCTAGTGGTTTGGGGGGCCGCTGGAACACTGAAGCTTTCTTT. Amino acids: CASGLGGRWNTEAFF.